This entry concerns a single T cell receptor (beta chain). Antigen: not known. Here immunoSEQ multiplex PCR was the method, and the copy in TCRdb shows in-frame clones only, minus some. Among 95,000 to 150,000 clones listed, 87% were seen once. This entry belongs to a study of T cell responses to AZD1222 COVID-19 vaccine. Study conclusions and caveats: Baseline seropositives among AZD1222 recipients totaled only five to seven.

In germline, CDR1 is MNHNY, CDR2 SVGAGI (reference sequence). Trimming took 8 bases from V and 0 from J; bases not matched to a gene: 1. This CDR3 has 13 amino acids. The gene calls are TRBV6-6 and TRBJ1-3; TRBD1 agrees at 7 bases. The material was peripheral blood, obtained on day 0 of AZD1222 vaccination. This receptor was identified in an adult in good health. CDR3 sequence: CASGDSSGNTIYF. CDR3 in DNA: TGTGCCAGCGGGGACAGCTCTGGAAACACCATATATTTT.